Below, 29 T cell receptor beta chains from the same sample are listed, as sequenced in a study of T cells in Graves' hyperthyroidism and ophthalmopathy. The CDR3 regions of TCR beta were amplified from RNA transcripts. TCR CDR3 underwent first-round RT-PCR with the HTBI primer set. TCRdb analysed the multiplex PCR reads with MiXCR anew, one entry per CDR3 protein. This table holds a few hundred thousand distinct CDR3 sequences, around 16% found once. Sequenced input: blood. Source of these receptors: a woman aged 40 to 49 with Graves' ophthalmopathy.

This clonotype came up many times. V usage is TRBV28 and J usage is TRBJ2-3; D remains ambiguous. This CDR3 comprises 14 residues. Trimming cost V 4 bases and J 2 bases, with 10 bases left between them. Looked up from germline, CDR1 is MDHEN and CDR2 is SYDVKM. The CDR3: CASSSHEATDTQYF. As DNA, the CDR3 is TGTGCCAGCAGTTCCCACGAGGCCACAGATACGCAGTATTTT.

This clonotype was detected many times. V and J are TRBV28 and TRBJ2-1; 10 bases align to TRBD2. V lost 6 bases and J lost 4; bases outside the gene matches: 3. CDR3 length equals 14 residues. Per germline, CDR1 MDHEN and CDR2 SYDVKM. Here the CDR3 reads CASRPAGGYNEQFF. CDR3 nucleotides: TGTGCCAGCAGGCCAGCGGGAGGGTACAATGAGCAGTTCTTC.

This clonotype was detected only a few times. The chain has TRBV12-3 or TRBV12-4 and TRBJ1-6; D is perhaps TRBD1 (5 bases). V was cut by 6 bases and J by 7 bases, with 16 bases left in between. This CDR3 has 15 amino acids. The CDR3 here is CASSKRQGGNSPLHF. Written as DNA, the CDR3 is TGTGCCAGCAGCAAGCGGCAGGGCGGGAATTCACCCCTCCACTTT.

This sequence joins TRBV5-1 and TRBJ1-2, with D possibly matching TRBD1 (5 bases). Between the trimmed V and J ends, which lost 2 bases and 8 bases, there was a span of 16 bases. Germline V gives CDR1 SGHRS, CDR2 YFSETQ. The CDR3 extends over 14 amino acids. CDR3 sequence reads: CASSFGSGSPGYTF. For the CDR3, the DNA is TGCGCCAGCAGCTTCGGGTCAGGGTCGCCCGGCTACACCTTC.

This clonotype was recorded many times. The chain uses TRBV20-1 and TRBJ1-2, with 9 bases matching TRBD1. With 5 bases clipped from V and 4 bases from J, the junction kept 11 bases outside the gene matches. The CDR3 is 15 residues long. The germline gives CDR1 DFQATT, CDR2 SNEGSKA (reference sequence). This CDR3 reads CSAPLGQGGRYGYTF. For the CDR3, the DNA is TGCAGTGCTCCCTTGGGACAGGGCGGTCGCTATGGCTACACCTTC.

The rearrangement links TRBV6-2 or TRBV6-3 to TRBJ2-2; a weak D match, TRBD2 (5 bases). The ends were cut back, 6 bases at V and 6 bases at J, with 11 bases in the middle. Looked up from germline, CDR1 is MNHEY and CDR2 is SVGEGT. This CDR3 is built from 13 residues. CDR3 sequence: CASRRPGSGELFF. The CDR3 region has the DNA TGTGCCAGCAGGCGGCCGGGGTCCGGGGAGCTGTTTTTT.

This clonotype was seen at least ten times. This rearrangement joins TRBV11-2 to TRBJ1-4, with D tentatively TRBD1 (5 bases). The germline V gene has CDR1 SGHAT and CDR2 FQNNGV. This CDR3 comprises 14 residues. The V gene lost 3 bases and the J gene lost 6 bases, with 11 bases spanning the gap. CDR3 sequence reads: CASSFRDNYEKLFF. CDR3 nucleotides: TGTGCCAGCAGCTTCAGGGATAATTATGAAAAACTGTTTTTT.

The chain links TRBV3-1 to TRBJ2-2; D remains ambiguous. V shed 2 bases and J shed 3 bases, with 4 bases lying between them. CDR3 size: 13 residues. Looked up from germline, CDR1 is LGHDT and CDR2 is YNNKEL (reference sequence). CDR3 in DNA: TGTGCCAGCAGCCAAATTTACACCGGGGAGCTGTTTTTT. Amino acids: CASSQIYTGELFF. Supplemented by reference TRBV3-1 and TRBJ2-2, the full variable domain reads DTAVSQTPKYLVTQMGNDKSIKCEQNLGHDTMYWYKQDSKKFLKIMFSYNNKELIINETVPNRFSPKSPDKAHLNLHINSLELGDSAVYFCASSQIYTGELFFGEGSRLTVL.

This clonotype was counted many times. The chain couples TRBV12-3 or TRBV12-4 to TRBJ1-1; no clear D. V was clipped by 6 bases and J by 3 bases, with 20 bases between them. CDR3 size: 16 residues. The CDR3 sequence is CASSVHGEGRDTEAFF. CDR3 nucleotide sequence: TGTGCCAGCAGCGTACACGGGGAGGGTAGGGACACTGAAGCTTTCTTT.

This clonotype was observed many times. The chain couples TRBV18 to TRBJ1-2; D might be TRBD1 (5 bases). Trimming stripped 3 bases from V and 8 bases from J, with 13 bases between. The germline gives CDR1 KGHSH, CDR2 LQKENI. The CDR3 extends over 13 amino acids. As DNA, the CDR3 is TGTGCCAGCTCACCTGGGGACGGGATCGGCTACACCTTC. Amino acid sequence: CASSPGDGIGYTF.

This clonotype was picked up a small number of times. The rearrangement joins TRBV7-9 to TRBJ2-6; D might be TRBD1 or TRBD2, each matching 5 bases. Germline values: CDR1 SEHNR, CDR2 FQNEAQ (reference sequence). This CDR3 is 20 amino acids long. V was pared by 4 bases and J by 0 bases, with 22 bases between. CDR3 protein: CASSYGTALSGASGANVLTF. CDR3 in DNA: TGTGCCAGCAGCTACGGGACGGCCTTATCGGGCGCCTCTGGGGCCAACGTCCTGACTTTC.

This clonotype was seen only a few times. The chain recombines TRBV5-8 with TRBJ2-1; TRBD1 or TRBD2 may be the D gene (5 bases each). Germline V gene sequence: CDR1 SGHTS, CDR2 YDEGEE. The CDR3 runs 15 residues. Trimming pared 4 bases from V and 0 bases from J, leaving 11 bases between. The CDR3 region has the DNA TGTGCCAGCAGCCGGGACCTTAACTCCTACAATGAGCAGTTCTTC. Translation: CASSRDLNSYNEQFF.

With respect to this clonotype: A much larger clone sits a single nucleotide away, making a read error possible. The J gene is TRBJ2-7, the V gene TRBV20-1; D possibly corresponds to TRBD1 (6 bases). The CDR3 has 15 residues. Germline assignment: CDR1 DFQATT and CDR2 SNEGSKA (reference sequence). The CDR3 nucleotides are TGCAGGGCTAGAGATATGGGGGCCTCCCGATACGAGCAGTACTTC. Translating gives CRARDMGASRYEQYF.

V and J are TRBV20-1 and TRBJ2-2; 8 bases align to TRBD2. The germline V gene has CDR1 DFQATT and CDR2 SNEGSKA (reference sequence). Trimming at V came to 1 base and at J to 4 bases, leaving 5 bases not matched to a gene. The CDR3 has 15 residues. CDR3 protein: CSARGTSRFTGELFF. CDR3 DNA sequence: TGCAGTGCTAGAGGGACTAGCAGATTCACCGGGGAGCTGTTTTTT.

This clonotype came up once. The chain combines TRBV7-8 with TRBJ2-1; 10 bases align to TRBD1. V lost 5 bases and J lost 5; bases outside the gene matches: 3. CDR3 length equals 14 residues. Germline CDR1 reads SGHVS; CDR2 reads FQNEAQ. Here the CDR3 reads CASSDRGPHNEQFF. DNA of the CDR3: TGTGCCAGCAGCGACAGGGGGCCACACAATGAGCAGTTCTTC.

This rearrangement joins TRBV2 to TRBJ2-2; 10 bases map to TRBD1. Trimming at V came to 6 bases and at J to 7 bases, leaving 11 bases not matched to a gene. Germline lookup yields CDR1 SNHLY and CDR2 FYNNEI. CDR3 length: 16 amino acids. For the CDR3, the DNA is TGTGCCAGCAGAAGTCCGGGACAGGGGTCGCACGGGGAGCTGTTTTTT. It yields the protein CASRSPGQGSHGELFF.

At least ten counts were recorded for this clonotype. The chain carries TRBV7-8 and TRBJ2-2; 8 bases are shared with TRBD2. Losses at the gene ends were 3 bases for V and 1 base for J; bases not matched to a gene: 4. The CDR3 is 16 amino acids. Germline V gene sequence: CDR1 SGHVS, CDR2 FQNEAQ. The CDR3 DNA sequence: TGTGCCAGCAGCTTGGCGGGGGGCGTGAACACCGGGGAGCTGTTTTTT. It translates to CASSLAGGVNTGELFF.

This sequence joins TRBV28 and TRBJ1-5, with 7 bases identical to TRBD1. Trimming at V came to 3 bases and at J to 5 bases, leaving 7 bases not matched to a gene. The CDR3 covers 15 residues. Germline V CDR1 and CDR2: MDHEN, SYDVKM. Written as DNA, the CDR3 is TGTGCCAGCAGTTTGAGGGGGCAGAACTATCAGCCCCAGCATTTT. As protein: CASSLRGQNYQPQHF.

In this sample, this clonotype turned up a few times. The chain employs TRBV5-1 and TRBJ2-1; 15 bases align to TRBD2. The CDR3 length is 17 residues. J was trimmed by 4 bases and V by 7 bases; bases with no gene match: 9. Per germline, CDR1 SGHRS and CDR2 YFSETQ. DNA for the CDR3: TGCGCCAGCTCCCGGACTAGCGGGGGGGCCGAATACAATGAGCAGTTCTTC. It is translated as CASSRTSGGAEYNEQFF.

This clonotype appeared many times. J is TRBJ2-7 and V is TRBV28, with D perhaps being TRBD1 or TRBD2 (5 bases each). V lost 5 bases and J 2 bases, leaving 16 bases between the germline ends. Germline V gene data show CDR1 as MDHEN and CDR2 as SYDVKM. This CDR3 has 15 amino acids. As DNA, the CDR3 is TGTGCCAGCAGTCCCCGAGGGGTAATTCCCTACGAGCAGTACTTC. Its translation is CASSPRGVIPYEQYF.

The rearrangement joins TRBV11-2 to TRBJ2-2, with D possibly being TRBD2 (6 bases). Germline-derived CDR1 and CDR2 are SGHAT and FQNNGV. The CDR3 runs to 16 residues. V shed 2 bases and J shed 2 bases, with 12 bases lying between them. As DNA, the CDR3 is TGTGCCAGCAGCTTAAGGACGGGAGCCAACACCGGGGAGCTGTTTTTT. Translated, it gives CASSLRTGANTGELFF. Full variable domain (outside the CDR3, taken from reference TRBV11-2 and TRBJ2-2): EAGVAQSPRYKIIEKRQSVAFWCNPISGHATLYWYQQILGQGPKLLIQFQNNGVVDDSQLPKDRFSAERLKGVDSTLKIQPAKLEDSAVYLCASSLRTGANTGELFFGEGSRLTVL.

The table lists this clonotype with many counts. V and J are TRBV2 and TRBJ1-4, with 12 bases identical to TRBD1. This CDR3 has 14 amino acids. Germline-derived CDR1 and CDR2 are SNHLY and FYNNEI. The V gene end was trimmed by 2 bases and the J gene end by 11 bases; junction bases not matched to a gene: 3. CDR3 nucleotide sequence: TGTGCCAGCAGTGAAAGGGGACAGGGGGCGAAACTGTTTTTT. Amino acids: CASSERGQGAKLFF.

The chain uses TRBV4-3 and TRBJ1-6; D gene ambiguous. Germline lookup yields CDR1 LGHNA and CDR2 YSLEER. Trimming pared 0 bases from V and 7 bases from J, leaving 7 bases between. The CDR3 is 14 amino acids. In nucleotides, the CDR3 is TGCGCCAGCAGCCAAGATCCAAGAAATTCACCCCTCCACTTT. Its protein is CASSQDPRNSPLHF.

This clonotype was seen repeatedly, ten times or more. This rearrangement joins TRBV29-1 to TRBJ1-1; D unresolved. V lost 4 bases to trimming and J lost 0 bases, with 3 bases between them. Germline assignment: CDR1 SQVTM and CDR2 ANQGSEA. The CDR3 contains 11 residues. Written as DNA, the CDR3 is TGCAGCGTTGTGGTGAACACTGAAGCTTTCTTT. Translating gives CSVVVNTEAFF. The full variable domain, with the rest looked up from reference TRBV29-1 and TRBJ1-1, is SAVISQKPSRDICQRGTSLTIQCQVDSQVTMMFWYRQQPGQSLTLIATANQGSEATYESGFVIDKFPISRPNLTFSTLTVSNMSPEDSSIYLCSVVVNTEAFFGQGTRLTVV.

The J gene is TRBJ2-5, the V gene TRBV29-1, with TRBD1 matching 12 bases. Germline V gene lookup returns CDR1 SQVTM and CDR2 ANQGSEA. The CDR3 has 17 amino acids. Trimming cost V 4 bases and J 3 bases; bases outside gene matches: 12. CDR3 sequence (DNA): TGCAGCGTTGGGGCCTCCCCGGGACAGGGGGCTAAAGAGACCCAGTACTTC. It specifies CSVGASPGQGAKETQYF.

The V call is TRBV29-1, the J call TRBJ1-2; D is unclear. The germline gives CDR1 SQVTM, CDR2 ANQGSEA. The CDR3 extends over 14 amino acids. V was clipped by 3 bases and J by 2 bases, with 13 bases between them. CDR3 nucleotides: TGCAGCGTTGAGGCCTACAAGGAGAACTATGGCTACACCTTC. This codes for CSVEAYKENYGYTF.

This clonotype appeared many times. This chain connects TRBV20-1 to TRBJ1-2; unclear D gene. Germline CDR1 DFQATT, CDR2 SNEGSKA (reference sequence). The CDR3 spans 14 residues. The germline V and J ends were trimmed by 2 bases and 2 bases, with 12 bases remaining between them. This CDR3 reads CSARKDWQNYGYTF. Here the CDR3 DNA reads TGCAGTGCTAGAAAGGACTGGCAAAACTATGGCTACACCTTC.

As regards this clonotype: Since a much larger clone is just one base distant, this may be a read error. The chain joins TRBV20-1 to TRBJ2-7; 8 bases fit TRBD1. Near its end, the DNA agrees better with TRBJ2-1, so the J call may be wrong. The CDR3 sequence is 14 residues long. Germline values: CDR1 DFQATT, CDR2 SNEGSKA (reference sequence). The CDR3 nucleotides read TGCAGTGCTACTGACAGGGGTTTTTCCTACGAGCAGTTCTTC. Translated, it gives CSATDRGFSYEQFF.

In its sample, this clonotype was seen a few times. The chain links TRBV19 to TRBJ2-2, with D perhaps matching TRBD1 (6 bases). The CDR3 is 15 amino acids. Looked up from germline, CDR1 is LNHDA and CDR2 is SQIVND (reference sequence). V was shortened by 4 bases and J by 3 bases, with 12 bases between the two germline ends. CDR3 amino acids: CASSNEQGYTGELFF. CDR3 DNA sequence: TGTGCCAGTAGTAACGAACAGGGATACACCGGGGAGCTGTTTTTT. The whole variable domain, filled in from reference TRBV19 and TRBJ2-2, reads DGGITQSPKYLFRKEGQNVTLSCEQNLNHDAMYWYRQDPGQGLRLIYYSQIVNDFQKGDIAEGYSVSREKKESFPLTVTSAQKNPTAFYLCASSNEQGYTGELFFGEGSRLTVL.